This T cell receptor (beta chain) was documented in a study of T cells in tumors after PD-1 blockade. Turning to the study itself: No patient had prior checkpoint blockade, systemic immunosuppression, or radiotherapy within 4 weeks. During anti-PD-1 treatment, some patients continued daily vismodegib 150 mg. Findings and caveats of the study: Blood contained roughly two fifths of the tumor's TCR clonotypes.

Input was 616 ng to 6,004 ng of genomic DNA from tumor or blood. Produced via immunoSEQ multiplex PCR; TCRdb's table is partial and in-frame only. The sample consists of 55,000 to 65,000 clones, 80% of them appearing once. Notes on this clone: The antigen is not known.

V was pared by 11 bases and J by 8 bases, with 10 bases of the junction left unmatched. The germline gives CDR1 SNHLY, CDR2 FYNNEI. The CDR3 has 13 residues. This receptor was identified in a human donor with basal cell carcinoma. This chain uses TRBV2 with TRBJ1-4; 8 bases align to TRBD1. The sequenced sample was PBMCs, obtained before anti-PD-1 treatment. CDR3 DNA sequence: TGTGCCTCGGACAGGGACCGTAAGGAAAAACTGTTTTTT. It yields the protein CASDRDRKEKLFF.